This T cell receptor beta chain came from a study of blood T cells in healthy people across ages. V lost 4 bases and J lost 5, with 21 bases in between. The CDR3 has 16 amino acids. Germline V gene sequence: CDR1 KGHSH, CDR2 LQKENI. A sample-barcoded 5' primer and a J-beta primer mix were used in a second PCR of about 7 to 12 cycles. TCRdb re-derived calls from the 5' RACE reads in MiXCR, one entry per CDR3 protein. The repertoire holds hundreds of thousands of distinct CDR3 sequences, with around half as singletons. The sequenced material came from blood. The clonotype originates from an older man in good health. The chain recombines TRBV18 with TRBJ2-7; tentatively, D is TRBD1 or TRBD2 (6 bases each). The CDR3 DNA follows: TGTGCCAGCTCACGTTATTGGGGGGCCCATGACAACGAGCAGTACTTC. Translating gives CASSRYWGAHDNEQYF.